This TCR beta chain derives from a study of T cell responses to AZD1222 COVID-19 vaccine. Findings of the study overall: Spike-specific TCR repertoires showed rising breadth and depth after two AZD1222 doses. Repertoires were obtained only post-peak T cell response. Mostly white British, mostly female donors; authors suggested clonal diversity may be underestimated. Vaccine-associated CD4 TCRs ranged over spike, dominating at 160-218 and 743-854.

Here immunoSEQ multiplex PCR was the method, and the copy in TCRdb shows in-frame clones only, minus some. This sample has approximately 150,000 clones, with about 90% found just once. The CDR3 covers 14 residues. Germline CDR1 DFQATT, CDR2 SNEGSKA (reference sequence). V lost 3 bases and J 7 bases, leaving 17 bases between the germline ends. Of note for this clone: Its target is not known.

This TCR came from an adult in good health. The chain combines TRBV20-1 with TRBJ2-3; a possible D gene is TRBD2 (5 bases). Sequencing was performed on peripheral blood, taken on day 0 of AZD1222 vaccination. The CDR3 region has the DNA TGCAGTGCTAGTCTCTCAGCGGACCTAAATACGCAGTATTTT. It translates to CSASLSADLNTQYF.